The present TCR beta chain was sequenced within a study of T cell responses to AZD1222 COVID-19 vaccine. Regarding the study as a whole: Clonal diversity was possibly underestimated, and white British individuals and females predominated among donors.

Points on this clone: Its antigen is as yet unknown.

TCRdb keeps only in-frame clones here, not all; method: immunoSEQ multiplex PCR. The data contain roughly 160,000 clones, approximately 91% of them seen just once; the ten biggest clones take up 5.5%. Trimming shortened V by 3 bases and J by 4 bases, and 7 bases separated the two germline ends. Germline CDR1 reads MNHEY; CDR2 reads SVGEGT. This CDR3 comprises 13 residues. The sequence derives from an adult in good health. The sequencing here drew on peripheral blood, taken on day 0 of AZD1222 vaccination. The chain carries TRBV6-2 or TRBV6-3 and TRBJ1-5; D unclear. CDR3 nucleotide sequence: TGTGCCAGCAGTTATTTGGGGAATCAGCCCCAGCATTTT. It translates to CASSYLGNQPQHF.